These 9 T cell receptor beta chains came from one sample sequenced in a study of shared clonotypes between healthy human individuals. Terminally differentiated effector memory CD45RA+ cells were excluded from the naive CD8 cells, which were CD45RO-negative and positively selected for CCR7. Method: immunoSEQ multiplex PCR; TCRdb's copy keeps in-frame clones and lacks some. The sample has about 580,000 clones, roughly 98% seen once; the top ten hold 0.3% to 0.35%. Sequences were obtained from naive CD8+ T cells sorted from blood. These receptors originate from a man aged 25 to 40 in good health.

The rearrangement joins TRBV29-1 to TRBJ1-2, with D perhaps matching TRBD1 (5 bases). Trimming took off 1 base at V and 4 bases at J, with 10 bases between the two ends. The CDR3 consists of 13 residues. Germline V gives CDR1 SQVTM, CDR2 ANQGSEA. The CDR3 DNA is TGCAGCGTTGAAGGGGGGACGGTCTATGGCTACACCTTC. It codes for CSVEGGTVYGYTF.

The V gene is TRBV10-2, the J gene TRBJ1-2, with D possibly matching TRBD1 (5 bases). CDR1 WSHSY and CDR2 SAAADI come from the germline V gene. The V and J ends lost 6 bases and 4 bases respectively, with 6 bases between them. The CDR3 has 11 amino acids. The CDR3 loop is CASRGTYGYTF. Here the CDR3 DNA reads TGCGCCAGCAGAGGGACCTATGGCTACACCTTC.

Here the CDR3 DNA reads TGCGCCAGCAGTTTCAAGCGGCAGAGCACAGATACGCAGTATTTT. This translates into CASSFKRQSTDTQYF. The chain is built from TRBV5-1 and TRBJ2-3; TRBD2 might be the D (5 bases). The CDR3 length is 15 residues. V dropped 5 bases and J dropped 0 bases, with 13 bases sitting between them. Germline loops: CDR1 SGHRS, CDR2 YFSETQ.

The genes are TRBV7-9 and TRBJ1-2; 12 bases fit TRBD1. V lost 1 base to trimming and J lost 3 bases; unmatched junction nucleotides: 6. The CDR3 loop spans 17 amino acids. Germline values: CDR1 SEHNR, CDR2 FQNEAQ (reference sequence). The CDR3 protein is CASSLGQGQGADYGYTF. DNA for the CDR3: TGTGCCAGCAGCTTAGGCCAGGGACAGGGGGCTGACTATGGCTACACCTTC. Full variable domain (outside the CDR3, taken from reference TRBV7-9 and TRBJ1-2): DTGVSQNPRHKITKRGQNVTFRCDPISEHNRLYWYRQTLGQGPEFLTYFQNEAQLEKSRLLSDRFSAERPKGSFSTLEIQRTEQGDSAMYLCASSLGQGQGADYGYTFGSGTRLTVV.

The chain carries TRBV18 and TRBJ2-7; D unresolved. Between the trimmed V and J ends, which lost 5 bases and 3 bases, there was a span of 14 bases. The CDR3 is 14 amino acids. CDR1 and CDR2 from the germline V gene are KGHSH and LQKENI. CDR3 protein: CASSSIRTDYEQYF. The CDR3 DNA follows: TGTGCCAGCTCATCAATCCGGACGGACTACGAGCAGTACTTC.

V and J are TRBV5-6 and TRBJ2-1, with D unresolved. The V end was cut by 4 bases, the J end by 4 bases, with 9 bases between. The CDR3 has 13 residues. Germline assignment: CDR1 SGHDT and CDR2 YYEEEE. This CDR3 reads CASSQLNYNEQFF. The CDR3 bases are TGTGCCAGCAGCCAACTTAATTACAATGAGCAGTTCTTC.

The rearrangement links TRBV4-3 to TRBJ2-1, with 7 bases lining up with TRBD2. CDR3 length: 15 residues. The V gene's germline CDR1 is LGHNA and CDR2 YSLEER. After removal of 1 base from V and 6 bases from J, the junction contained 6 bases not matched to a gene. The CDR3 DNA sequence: TGCGCCAGCAGCCAAGGGGCGGGAGCCCGCAATGAGCAGTTCTTC. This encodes CASSQGAGARNEQFF.

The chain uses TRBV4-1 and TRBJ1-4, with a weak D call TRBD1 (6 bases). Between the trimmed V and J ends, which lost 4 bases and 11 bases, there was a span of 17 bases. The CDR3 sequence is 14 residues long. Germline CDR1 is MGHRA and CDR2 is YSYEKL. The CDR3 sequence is CASSPTQGMEKLFF. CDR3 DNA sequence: TGCGCCAGCAGCCCAACTCAGGGGATGGAGAAACTGTTTTTT.

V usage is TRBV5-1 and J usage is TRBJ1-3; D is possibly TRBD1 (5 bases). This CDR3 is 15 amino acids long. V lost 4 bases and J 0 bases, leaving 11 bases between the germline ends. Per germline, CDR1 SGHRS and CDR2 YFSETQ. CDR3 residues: CASSHDRDSGNTIYF. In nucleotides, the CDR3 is TGCGCCAGCAGCCACGACAGAGACTCTGGAAACACCATATATTTT.